These 21 T cell receptor beta chains came from one sample sequenced in a study of T cell changes during pregnancy in multiple sclerosis. Sequenced by immunoSEQ multiplex PCR; TCRdb stores in-frame clones only, minus some. The repertoire consists of under 45,000 clones, with 88% occurring once and the leading ten covering under 4.5%. The source material was CD8+ T cells from peripheral blood mononuclear cells, sampled in the first trimester of pregnancy. These receptors originate from a female donor with multiple sclerosis, enrolled in a pregnancy study.

V and J are TRBV5-5 and TRBJ2-5, with D possibly TRBD2 on 5 matching bases. Per germline, CDR1 SGHKS and CDR2 YYEKEE (reference sequence). V gave up 1 base and J gave up 1 base, with 11 bases separating them. This CDR3 is built from 15 residues. CDR3 sequence: CASSLFTGVQETQYF. DNA of the CDR3: TGTGCCAGCAGCTTGTTTACCGGGGTCCAAGAGACCCAGTACTTC.

This chain uses TRBV6-5 with TRBJ2-5; D is perhaps TRBD2 (6 bases). V was pared by 2 bases and J by 5 bases, with 15 bases between. This CDR3 has 15 residues. Looked up from germline, CDR1 is MNHEY and CDR2 is SVGAGI. CDR3 bases: TGTGCCAGCAGTTACGCGAGCGGGCTGGCGGAGACCCAGTACTTC. Translating gives CASSYASGLAETQYF.

The gene calls are TRBV4-3 and TRBJ1-1; possibly TRBD1 for D (5 bases). The CDR3 runs to 14 residues. Germline assignment: CDR1 LGHNA and CDR2 YSLEER. Between the trimmed V and J ends, which lost 0 bases and 6 bases, there was a span of 11 bases. The CDR3 bases are TGCGCCAGCAGCCAAGATCTAGAACAGGCTGAAGCTTTCTTT. Protein sequence: CASSQDLEQAEAFF.

This CDR3 is CAILGGSGKLFF. The CDR3 DNA is TGTGCCATCCTAGGGGGATCAGGAAAACTGTTTTTT. The V call is TRBV6-6, the J call TRBJ1-4; perhaps TRBD1 as D (6 bases). CDR1 and CDR2 (germline): MNHNY, SVGAGI (reference sequence). V lost 10 bases and J lost 10, with 16 bases in between. The CDR3 has 12 residues.

A few counts support this clone. This sequence joins TRBV9 and TRBJ1-3; D uncertain. Trimming stripped 0 bases from V and 0 bases from J, with 7 bases between. This CDR3 has 15 amino acids. The germline CDR1 and CDR2 sequences are SGDLS and YYNGEE. The chain's CDR3 is CASSVDQFSGNTIYF. CDR3 coding DNA: TGTGCCAGCAGCGTAGACCAGTTCTCTGGAAACACCATATATTTT.

The CDR3 DNA is TGTGCCAGCAGTTCAGACCGGAGCTCTGGAAACACCATATATTTT. This encodes CASSSDRSSGNTIYF. The chain links TRBV27 to TRBJ1-3; D is ambiguous. Trimming left V 4 bases short and J 0 bases short, with 10 bases between. Germline V lookup: CDR1 MNHEY, CDR2 SMNVEV (reference sequence). CDR3 length: 15 residues.

The chain combines TRBV6-5 with TRBJ1-1, with D maybe TRBD1 (6 bases). The CDR3 contains 13 residues. V lost 6 bases and J 0 bases, leaving 8 bases between the germline ends. Germline lookup yields CDR1 MNHEY and CDR2 SVGAGI. This chain's CDR3 is CASSQGMNTEAFF. The CDR3 nucleotides are TGTGCCAGCAGCCAGGGGATGAACACTGAAGCTTTCTTT.

J is TRBJ1-6 and V is TRBV9, with TRBD1 as a possible D gene (6 bases). The CDR3 is 13 amino acids. CDR1 and CDR2 from the germline V gene are SGDLS and YYNGEE. V lost 4 bases and J lost 5, with 7 bases in between. The DNA of the CDR3 is TGTGCCAGCAGCCCAGGGGATAATTCACCCCTCCACTTT. Amino acid sequence: CASSPGDNSPLHF. Drawing the rest from reference TRBV9 and TRBJ1-6, the complete variable domain is DSGVTQTPKHLITATGQRVTLRCSPRSGDLSVYWYQQSLDQGLQFLIQYYNGEERAKGNILERFSAQQFPDLHSELNLSSLELGDSALYFCASSPGDNSPLHFGNGTRLTVT.

The V and J genes are TRBV19 and TRBJ1-1, with D maybe TRBD1 (5 bases). The CDR3 runs 13 residues. V was cut by 4 bases and J by 1 base, with 7 bases left in between. From germline, CDR1 is LNHDA and CDR2 SQIVND (reference sequence). CDR3 residues: CASSKTANTEAFF. CDR3 nucleotides: TGTGCCAGTAGTAAGACAGCGAACACTGAAGCTTTCTTT.

In DNA form, the CDR3 reads TGTGCCAGCAGTTTATCGACAGGGTTCACTGAAGCTTTCTTT. The encoded protein is CASSLSTGFTEAFF. The chain has TRBV27 and TRBJ1-1; TRBD1 agrees at 7 bases. J gave up 4 bases and V 0 bases, and 2 bases lay outside the gene matches. The germline gives CDR1 MNHEY, CDR2 SMNVEV (reference sequence). This CDR3 spans 14 amino acids.

This chain connects TRBV11-3 to TRBJ2-6; D unresolved. The CDR3 is made up of 15 amino acids. Looked up from germline, CDR1 is SGHNT and CDR2 is YENEEA. V lost 5 bases and J lost 0, with 8 bases in between. CDR3 bases: TGTGCCAGCAGCCTCTTAGACTCTGGGGCCAACGTCCTGACTTTC. It specifies CASSLLDSGANVLTF.

This clone was observed once. The chain links TRBV27 to TRBJ1-2; D is unresolved. This CDR3 has 13 amino acids. CDR1 and CDR2 from the germline V gene are MNHEY and SMNVEV (reference sequence). Between the trimmed V and J ends, which lost 8 bases and 2 bases, there was a span of 12 bases. CDR3 residues: CASGMGGNYGYTF. As DNA, the CDR3 is TGTGCCAGCGGGATGGGCGGGAACTATGGCTACACCTTC.

The chain combines TRBV10-3 with TRBJ2-5; D unclear. V lost 5 bases and J lost 3, with 7 bases in between. Germline assignment: CDR1 ENHRY and CDR2 SYGVKD. This CDR3 is 12 amino acids long. CDR3 coding DNA: TGTGCCATCAGTAATCAGGAAGAGACCCAGTACTTC. As protein: CAISNQEETQYF.

V is TRBV19 and J is TRBJ1-1, with D possibly being TRBD1 (5 bases). This CDR3 spans 14 amino acids. V was trimmed by 5 bases and J by 5 bases, leaving 15 bases between them. Germline V gives CDR1 LNHDA, CDR2 SQIVND (reference sequence). Here the CDR3 DNA reads TGTGCCAGTAGTTCAACGGGGGGAAGGACTGAAGCTTTCTTT. Translation gives CASSSTGGRTEAFF.

This clone occurred once. The V and J genes are TRBV4-3 and TRBJ2-5; TRBD1 matches at 7 bases. Looked up from germline, CDR1 is LGHNA and CDR2 is YSLEER. Unmatched junction bases numbered 5, after V lost 3 bases and J lost 4 bases. The CDR3 loop spans 14 amino acids. In nucleotides, the CDR3 is TGCGCCAGCAGCCAGGGTCCAGGGGGAGAGACCCAGTACTTC. This codes for CASSQGPGGETQYF.

CDR3 loop: CASSFEPGGGDTEAFF. CDR3 DNA: TGTGCCAGCAGCTTCGAGCCCGGGGGAGGAGACACTGAAGCTTTCTTT. The chain joins TRBV7-9 to TRBJ1-1, with D maybe TRBD1 (5 bases). CDR3 size: 16 residues. Trimming stripped 3 bases from V and 3 bases from J, with 17 bases between. The germline CDR1 and CDR2 sequences are SEHNR and FQNEAQ (reference sequence).

The chain carries TRBV9 and TRBJ1-5, with D maybe TRBD1 (5 bases). Germline V gene lookup returns CDR1 SGDLS and CDR2 YYNGEE. V was shortened by 4 bases and J by 7 bases, with 24 bases between the two germline ends. This CDR3 comprises 17 residues. The CDR3 region is CASSPYLAREATQPQHF. The DNA of the CDR3 is TGTGCCAGCAGCCCCTATCTGGCCAGGGAGGCCACACAGCCCCAGCATTTT.

This chain connects TRBV29-1 to TRBJ2-1; D not certain. The V and J ends lost 6 bases and 0 bases respectively, with 9 bases between them. This CDR3 spans 13 amino acids. CDR1 is SQVTM and CDR2 is ANQGSEA in the germline V gene. CDR3 sequence: CSVIVLSYNEQFF. DNA of the CDR3: TGCAGCGTCATAGTACTCTCCTACAATGAGCAGTTCTTC.

This clone has more than one count but fewer than ten. The chain joins TRBV15 to TRBJ1-1, with 7 nucleotides matching TRBD1. The germline V gene encodes CDR1 LNHNV and CDR2 YYDKDF (reference sequence). CDR3 length: 15 amino acids. V shed 0 bases, J shed 6 bases, and the junction held 7 bases outside the gene matches. This CDR3 is CATSRDREGAAEAFF. Written as DNA, the CDR3 is TGTGCCACCAGCAGAGATCGTGAGGGGGCTGCTGAAGCTTTCTTT.

The V call is TRBV6-6, the J call TRBJ2-1; D may be TRBD1 (5 bases). The V gene's germline CDR1 is MNHNY and CDR2 SVGAGI (reference sequence). The CDR3 is 12 residues long. The V end was cut by 3 bases, the J end by 8 bases, with 8 bases between. The DNA for the CDR3 is TGTGCCAGCAGTTATAGGGGCGATGAGCAGTTCTTC. Its protein is CASSYRGDEQFF.

This CDR3 is CASSQDPSGGAGTQYF. CDR3 DNA sequence: TGCGCCAGCAGCCAAGATCCTAGCGGGGGGGCCGGGACCCAGTACTTC. The J gene is TRBJ2-5, the V gene TRBV4-3; 12 bases line up with TRBD2. Germline trimming cut 0 bases from V and 7 bases from J; bases unmatched to any gene: 6. This CDR3 region has 16 residues. CDR1 and CDR2 (germline): LGHNA, YSLEER.